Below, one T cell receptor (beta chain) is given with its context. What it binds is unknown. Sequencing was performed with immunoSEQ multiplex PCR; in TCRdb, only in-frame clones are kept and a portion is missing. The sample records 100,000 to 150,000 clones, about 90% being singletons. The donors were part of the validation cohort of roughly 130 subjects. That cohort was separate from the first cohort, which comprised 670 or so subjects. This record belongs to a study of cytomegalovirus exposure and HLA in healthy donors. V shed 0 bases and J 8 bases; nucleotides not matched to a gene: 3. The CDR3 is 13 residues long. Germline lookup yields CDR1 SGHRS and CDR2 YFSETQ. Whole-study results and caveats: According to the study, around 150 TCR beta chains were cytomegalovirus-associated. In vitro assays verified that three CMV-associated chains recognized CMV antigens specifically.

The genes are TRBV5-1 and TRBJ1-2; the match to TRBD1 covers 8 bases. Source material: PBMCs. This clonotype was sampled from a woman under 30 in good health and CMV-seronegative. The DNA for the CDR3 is TGCGCCAGCAGCTTGGGGACAGGGTTCGGCTACACCTTC. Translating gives CASSLGTGFGYTF.